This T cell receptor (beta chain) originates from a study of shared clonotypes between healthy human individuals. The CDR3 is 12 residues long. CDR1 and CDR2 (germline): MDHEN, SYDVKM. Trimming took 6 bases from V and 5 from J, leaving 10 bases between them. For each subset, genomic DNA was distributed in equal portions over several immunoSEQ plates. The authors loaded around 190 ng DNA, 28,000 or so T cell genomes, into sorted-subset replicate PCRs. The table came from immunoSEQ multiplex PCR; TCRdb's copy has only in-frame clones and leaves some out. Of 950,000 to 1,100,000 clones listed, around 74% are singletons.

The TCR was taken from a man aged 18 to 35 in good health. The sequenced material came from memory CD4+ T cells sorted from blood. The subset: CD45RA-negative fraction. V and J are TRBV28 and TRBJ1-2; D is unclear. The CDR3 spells CASSQLGYGYTF. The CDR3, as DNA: TGTGCCAGCAGCCAACTGGGGTATGGCTACACCTTC.